Listed below are T cell receptor beta chains from one sample, sequenced in a study of tumor-infiltrating lymphocytes in primary liver carcinoma. TCRdb reanalysed the multiplex PCR reads using MiXCR and keeps one entry per CDR3 protein. Among approximately 300,000 distinct CDR3 sequences listed, 50% to 70% were seen once. Sequenced input: peripheral blood. These receptors all stem from a man aged 35 to 55 with primary liver carcinoma and hepatitis B virus infection. CDR3s include the opening cysteine and the closing phenylalanine or tryptophan. The D gene is left open where the match is weak. Expanded clones get a size class; other rows say once, few or many, or leave the size out.

J: TRBJ2-1; size: NA; V: TRBV19; length: 15; D: TRBD2; CDR3: CASMALAGGPNEQFF; DNA: TGTGCCAGTATGGCACTAGCGGGAGGACCGAATGAGCAGTTCTTC
J: TRBJ2-1; size: NA; V: TRBV19; length: 18; D: TRBD2; CDR3: CASSIVGRTSGNSNEQFF; DNA: TGTGCCAGTAGTATAGTGGGGCGGACTAGCGGCAACAGCAATGAGCAGTTCTTC
J: TRBJ1-6; size: NA; V: TRBV7-9; length: 14; D: NA; CDR3: CASSPRDNNSPLHF; DNA: TGTGCCAGCAGCCCACGGGACAATAATTCACCCCTCCACTTT
J: TRBJ1-2; size: NA; V: TRBV6-1; length: 13; D: NA; CDR3: CVSFSVVDYGYTF; DNA: TGTGTCAGCTTTTCGGTTGTAGACTATGGCTACACCTTC
J: TRBJ2-6; size: NA; V: TRBV6-1; length: 17; D: NA; CDR3: CASSEGRGGSGADVLTF; DNA: TGTGCCAGCAGTGAAGGCAGGGGGGGCTCTGGGGCCGACGTCCTGACTTTC
J: TRBJ1-2; size: once; V: TRBV28; length: 13; D: NA; CDR3: CASSLSGIEGHTF; DNA: TGTGCCAGCAGTTTATCAGGGATCGAGGGCCACACCTTC
J: TRBJ2-5; size: NA; V: TRBV29-1; length: 15; D: NA; CDR3: CSVRWGERRSETQYF; DNA: TGCAGCGTCAGATGGGGGGAGAGAAGGTCGGAGACCCAGTACTTC
J: TRBJ2-7; size: few; V: TRBV5-5; length: 13; D: NA; CDR3: CASSPFIGGEQYF; DNA: TGTGCCAGCAGCCCTTTTATCGGAGGCGAGCAGTACTTC
J: TRBJ2-1; size: NA; V: TRBV30; length: 17; D: NA; CDR3: CASDRDKEAGLDNEQFF; DNA: TGTGCCAGCGACCGGGACAAGGAGGCTGGGTTGGACAATGAGCAGTTCTTC
J: TRBJ1-2; size: NA; V: TRBV29-1; length: 10; D: NA; CDR3: CNVDQYGYTF; DNA: TGCAACGTTGACCAGTATGGCTACACCTTC
J: TRBJ2-3; size: few; V: TRBV7-8; length: 17; D: NA; CDR3: CASSLGSTGRISDTQYF; DNA: TGTGCCAGCAGCTTAGGCAGTACAGGGAGAATTTCAGATACGCAGTATTTT
J: TRBJ2-1; size: NA; V: TRBV11-2; length: 16; D: TRBD2; CDR3: CASSFSTGLAKNGLFF; DNA: TGTGCCAGCAGCTTTAGTACAGGACTAGCCAAAAATGGGCTGTTCTTC
J: TRBJ2-7; size: NA; V: TRBV11-2; length: 14; D: NA; CDR3: CVSSLVQAPYEQYF; DNA: TGTGTCAGCAGCTTAGTTCAGGCTCCCTACGAGCAGTACTTC
J: TRBJ1-5; size: NA; V: TRBV30; length: 13; D: TRBD1; CDR3: CAWGTGVGQPQYF; DNA: TGTGCCTGGGGAACAGGGGTCGGTCAGCCCCAATATTTT
J: TRBJ2-1; size: NA; V: TRBV11-3; length: 15; D: TRBD1; CDR3: CASSLDRDRGNGQFF; DNA: TGTGCCAGCAGCTTAGACAGGGACAGGGGTAATGGGCAGTTCTTC
J: TRBJ1-6; size: few; V: TRBV28; length: 16; D: NA; CDR3: CASNSYMDRLRSPLHF; DNA: TGTGCCAGCAATTCCTACATGGACAGATTAAGGTCACCCCTCCACTTT
J: TRBJ2-5; size: NA; V: TRBV30; length: 16; D: NA; CDR3: CAWSTPRMGGQETQYF; DNA: TGTGCCTGGAGCACCCCACGGATGGGCGGTCAAGAGACCCAGTACTTC
J: TRBJ2-7; size: many; V: TRBV6-5; length: 14; D: TRBD2; CDR3: CASSSSAGGGEQYF; DNA: TGTGCCAGCAGTTCTTCAGCGGGAGGGGGCGAGCAGTACTTC
J: TRBJ2-2; size: NA; V: TRBV29-1; length: 12; D: NA; CDR3: CRGTQRSGEMFF; DNA: TGCAGAGGTACCCAGAGGTCCGGGGAGATGTTTTTT
J: TRBJ2-3; size: NA; V: TRBV28; length: 13; D: NA; CDR3: CASSFVRTDTQYF; DNA: TGTGCCAGCAGTTTTGTCCGCACAGATACGCAGTATTTT
J: TRBJ1-6; size: many; V: TRBV4-2; length: 16; D: NA; CDR3: CASSTAGAQAYSPLHF; DNA: TGTGCCAGCAGCACCGCGGGGGCGCAGGCCTACTCACCCCTCCACTTT
J: TRBJ2-6; size: many; V: TRBV6-6; length: 15; D: NA; CDR3: CASSYSTAGANVLTF; DNA: TGTGCCAGCAGTTACTCGACGGCCGGGGCCAACGTCCTGACTTTC
J: TRBJ2-1; size: few; V: TRBV7-9; length: 14; D: NA; CDR3: CASSPRAAYNEQFF; DNA: TGTGCCAGCAGCCCCCGGGCAGCTTACAATGAGCAGTTCTTC
J: TRBJ2-1; size: NA; V: TRBV7-8; length: 14; D: NA; CDR3: CASSLDGVLSEQFF; DNA: TGTGCCAGCAGCTTAGACGGAGTCCTCAGTGAGCAGTTCTTC
J: TRBJ2-1; size: NA; V: TRBV20-1; length: 14; D: NA; CDR3: CSTRRERDFNEQFF; DNA: TGCAGTACTAGAAGGGAACGGGATTTCAATGAGCAGTTCTTC
J: TRBJ2-3; size: NA; V: TRBV11-1; length: 15; D: NA; CDR3: CASSLHRDGTYTQYF; DNA: TGTGCCAGCAGCTTACATAGAGATGGGACATATACGCAGTATTTT
J: TRBJ2-1; size: NA; V: TRBV29-1; length: 11; D: NA; CDR3: CSGGFYNERFF; DNA: TGCAGCGGAGGGTTTTACAATGAGCGGTTCTTC
J: TRBJ1-5; size: many; V: TRBV29-1; length: 14; D: NA; CDR3: CSVRGTDPNQPQHF; DNA: TGCAGCGTTCGAGGGACGGACCCAAATCAGCCCCAGCATTTT
J: TRBJ2-2; size: NA; V: TRBV5-8; length: 15; D: NA; CDR3: CASSFQVENTGELFF; DNA: TGTGCCAGCAGCTTCCAAGTAGAGAACACCGGGGAGCTGTTTTTT
J: TRBJ1-4; size: many; V: TRBV12-3/TRBV12-4; length: 15; D: NA; CDR3: CASSLGGGFGEKLFF; DNA: TGTGCCAGCAGTTTAGGGGGAGGGTTTGGTGAAAAACTGTTTTTT
J: TRBJ2-2; size: many; V: TRBV6-5; length: 16; D: TRBD1; CDR3: CASRDTGGVGTGELFF; DNA: TGTGCCAGCAGAGACACAGGGGGCGTGGGCACCGGGGAGCTGTTTTTT
J: TRBJ2-4; size: NA; V: TRBV2; length: 14; D: TRBD2; CDR3: CASKSLGLENIQCF; DNA: TGTGCCAGCAAAAGTCTGGGACTAGAAAACATTCAGTGCTTC
J: TRBJ2-1; size: few; V: TRBV5-1; length: 16; D: NA; CDR3: CASSFGGRGGYNEQFF; DNA: TGCGCCAGCAGCTTCGGGGGCAGGGGAGGCTACAATGAGCAGTTCTTC
J: TRBJ2-3; size: few; V: TRBV5-6; length: 16; D: TRBD2; CDR3: CASSLLAGGVTDTQYF; DNA: TGTGCCAGCAGCCTACTAGCGGGAGGGGTCACAGATACGCAGTATTTT
J: TRBJ2-2; size: NA; V: TRBV7-3; length: 15; D: TRBD1; CDR3: CASSPNRQGTGELFF; DNA: TGTGCCAGCAGCCCCAATCGACAGGGAACCGGGGAGCTGTTTTTT
J: TRBJ1-6; size: NA; V: TRBV11-3; length: 18; D: NA; CDR3: CVSSPEGEVHSYNSPLHF; DNA: TGTGTCAGCAGTCCCGAGGGGGAAGTACATTCCTATAATTCACCCCTCCACTTT
J: TRBJ2-3; size: NA; V: TRBV11-2; length: 15; D: NA; CDR3: CASNSDRISTDTQYF; DNA: TGTGCTAGCAACTCGGACAGAATAAGCACAGATACGCAGTATTTT
J: TRBJ2-3; size: NA; V: TRBV12-3/TRBV12-4; length: 15; D: TRBD2; CDR3: CTSSSRTSGSDTLYF; DNA: TGTACCAGCAGTTCCCGGACTAGCGGGTCAGATACGCTGTATTTT
J: TRBJ1-2; size: many; V: TRBV12-3/TRBV12-4; length: 14; D: NA; CDR3: CASSLAADLYGYTF; DNA: TGTGCCAGCAGTTTAGCCGCGGATCTGTATGGCTACACCTTC
J: TRBJ1-1; size: many; V: TRBV12-3/TRBV12-4; length: 15; D: NA; CDR3: CASSLRQGRLAEAFF; DNA: TGTGCCAGCAGTTTAAGGCAGGGCCGATTGGCTGAAGCTTTCTTT
J: TRBJ2-5; size: NA; V: TRBV11-2; length: 14; D: TRBD1; CDR3: CGSSPTGGVETQYF; DNA: TGTGGCAGCAGCCCCACAGGGGGTGTAGAGACCCAGTATTTC